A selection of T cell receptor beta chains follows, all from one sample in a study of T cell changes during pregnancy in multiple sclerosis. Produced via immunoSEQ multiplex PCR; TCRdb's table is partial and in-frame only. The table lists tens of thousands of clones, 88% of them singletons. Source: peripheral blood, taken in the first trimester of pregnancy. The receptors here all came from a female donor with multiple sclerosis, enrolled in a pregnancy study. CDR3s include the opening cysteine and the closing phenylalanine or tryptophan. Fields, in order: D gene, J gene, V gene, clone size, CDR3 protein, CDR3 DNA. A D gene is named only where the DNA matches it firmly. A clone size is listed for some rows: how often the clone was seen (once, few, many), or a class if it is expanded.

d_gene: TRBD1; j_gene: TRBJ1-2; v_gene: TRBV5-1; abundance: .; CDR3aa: CASSLGWTGGSGYTF; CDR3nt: TGCGCCAGCAGCTTGGGGTGGACAGGGGGATCTGGCTACACCTTC
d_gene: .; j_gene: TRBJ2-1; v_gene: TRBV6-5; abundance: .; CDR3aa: CASALGGAPNEQFF; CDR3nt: TGTGCCAGCGCTCTGGGGGGGGCCCCCAATGAGCAGTTCTTC
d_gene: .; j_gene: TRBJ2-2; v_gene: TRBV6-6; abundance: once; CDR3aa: CASSYRGTGELFF; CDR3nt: TGTGCCAGCAGTTACAGGGGCACCGGGGAGCTGTTTTTT
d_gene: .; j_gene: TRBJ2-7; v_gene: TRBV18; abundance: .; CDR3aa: CASSPLRDFGPDEQYF; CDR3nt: TGTGCCAGCTCACCACTCCGGGACTTTGGACCCGACGAGCAGTACTTC
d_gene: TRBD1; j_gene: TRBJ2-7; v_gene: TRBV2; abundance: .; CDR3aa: CASSQDRGGEQYF; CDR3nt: TGTGCCAGCAGCCAGGACAGGGGAGGCGAGCAGTACTTC
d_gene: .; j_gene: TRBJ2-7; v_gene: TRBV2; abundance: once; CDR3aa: CASSEMMRDYEQYF; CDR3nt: TGTGCCAGCAGTGAAATGATGAGGGACTACGAGCAGTACTTC
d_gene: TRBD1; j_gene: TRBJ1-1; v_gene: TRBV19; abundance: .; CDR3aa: CASSKTGGSTEAFF; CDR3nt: TGTGCCAGTAGTAAGACAGGGGGATCCACTGAAGCTTTCTTT
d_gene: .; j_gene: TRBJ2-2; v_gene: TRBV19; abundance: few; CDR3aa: CASSKGTTNTGELFF; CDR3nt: TGTGCCAGTAGTAAGGGGACAACAAACACCGGGGAGCTGTTTTTT
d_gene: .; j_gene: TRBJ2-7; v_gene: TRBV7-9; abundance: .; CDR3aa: CASSLDDRPFYEQYF; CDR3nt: TGTGCCAGCAGCTTAGATGACAGACCCTTCTACGAGCAGTACTTC
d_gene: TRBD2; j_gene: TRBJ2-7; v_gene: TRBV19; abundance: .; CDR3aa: CASKKTSGPYEQYF; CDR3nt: TGTGCCAGTAAAAAGACTAGCGGACCCTACGAGCAGTACTTC
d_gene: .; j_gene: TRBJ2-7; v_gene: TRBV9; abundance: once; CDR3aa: CASSVGPYEQYF; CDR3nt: TGTGCCAGCAGCGTAGGGCCATACGAGCAGTACTTC
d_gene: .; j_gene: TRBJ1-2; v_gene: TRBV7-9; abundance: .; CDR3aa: CASSLRQVEGYTF; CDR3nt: TGTGCCAGCAGCCTCAGACAGGTTGAGGGCTACACCTTC
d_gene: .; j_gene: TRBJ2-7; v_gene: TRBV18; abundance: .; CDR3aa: CASSPDPGHNEQYF; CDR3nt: TGTGCCAGCTCGCCCGACCCAGGGCATAATGAGCAGTACTTC
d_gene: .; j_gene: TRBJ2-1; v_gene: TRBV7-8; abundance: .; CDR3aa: CASSPYVEGLDNEQFF; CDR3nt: TGTGCCAGCAGCCCCTATGTGGAGGGCCTGGACAATGAGCAGTTCTTC
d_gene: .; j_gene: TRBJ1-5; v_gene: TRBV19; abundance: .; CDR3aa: CASSNWTIRQPQHF; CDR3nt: TGTGCCAGTTCCAACTGGACAATCAGACAGCCCCAGCATTTT
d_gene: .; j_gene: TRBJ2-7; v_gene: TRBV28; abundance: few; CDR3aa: CASSPTRGPYLSEQYF; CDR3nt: TGTGCCAGCAGTCCCACTCGGGGTCCTTACTTAAGTGAGCAGTACTTC
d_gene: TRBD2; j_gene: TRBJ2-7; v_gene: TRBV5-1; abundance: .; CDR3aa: CASSLGRSSGSVEQYF; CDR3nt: TGCGCCAGCAGCTTGGGACGCTCTAGCGGGTCTGTCGAGCAGTACTTC
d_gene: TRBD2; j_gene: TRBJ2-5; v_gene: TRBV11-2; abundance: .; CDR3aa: CASSLDPPGLAGALETQYF; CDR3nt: TGTGCCAGCAGCTTAGACCCCCCGGGACTAGCGGGAGCTCTGGAGACCCAGTACTTC
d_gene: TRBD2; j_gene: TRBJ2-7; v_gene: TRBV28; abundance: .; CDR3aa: CASSWAGTSGRGVYEQYF; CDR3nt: TGTGCCAGCAGTTGGGCTGGGACTAGCGGGAGGGGGGTCTACGAGCAGTACTTC
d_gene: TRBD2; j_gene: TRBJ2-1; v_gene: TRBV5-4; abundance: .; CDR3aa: CASSLAGGEQFF; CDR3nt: TGTGCCAGCAGCTTGGCGGGGGGTGAGCAGTTCTTC
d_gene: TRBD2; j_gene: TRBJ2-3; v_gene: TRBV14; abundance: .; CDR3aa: CASSRRTSGITDTQYF; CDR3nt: TGTGCCAGCAGCCGCCGGACTAGCGGGATCACAGATACGCAGTATTTT
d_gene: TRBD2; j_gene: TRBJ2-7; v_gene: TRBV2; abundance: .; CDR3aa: CASRDSGSYEQYF; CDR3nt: TGTGCCAGCAGGGATAGCGGGTCGTACGAGCAGTACTTC
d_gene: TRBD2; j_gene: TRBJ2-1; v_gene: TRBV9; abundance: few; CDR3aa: CASSPGTSANNEQFF; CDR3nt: TGTGCCAGCAGTCCCGGGACTAGCGCCAACAATGAGCAGTTCTTC
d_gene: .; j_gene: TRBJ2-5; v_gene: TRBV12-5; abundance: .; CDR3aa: CASGLGQLQETQYF; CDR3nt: TGTGCTAGTGGTTTGGGACAGCTCCAAGAGACCCAGTACTTC
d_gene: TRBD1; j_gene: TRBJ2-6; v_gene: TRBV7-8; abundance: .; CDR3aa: CASTGTGAGANVLTF; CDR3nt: TGTGCCAGCACGGGCACAGGGGCTGGGGCCAACGTCCTGACTTTC
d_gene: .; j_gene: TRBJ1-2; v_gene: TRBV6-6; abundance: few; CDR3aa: CASSSPGYYGYTF; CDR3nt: TGTGCCAGCAGTTCACCAGGTTACTATGGCTACACCTTC
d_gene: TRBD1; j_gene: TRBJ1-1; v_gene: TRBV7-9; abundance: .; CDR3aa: CAGQVKHTEAFF; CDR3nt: TGTGCCGGACAGGTAAAACACACTGAAGCTTTCTTT
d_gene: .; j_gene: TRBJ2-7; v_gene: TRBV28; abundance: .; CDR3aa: CASRPPGPGDEQYF; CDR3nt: TGTGCCAGCAGACCCCCAGGCCCCGGGGACGAGCAGTACTTC
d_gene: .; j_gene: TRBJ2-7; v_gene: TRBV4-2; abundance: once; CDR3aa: CASSQDRGHSYEQYF; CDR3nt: TGTGCCAGCAGCCAAGATCGAGGCCACTCCTACGAGCAGTACTTC
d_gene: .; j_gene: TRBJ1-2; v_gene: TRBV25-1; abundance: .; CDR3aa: CASLGDDYGYTF; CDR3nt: TGTGCCAGCTTAGGGGATGACTATGGCTACACCTTC
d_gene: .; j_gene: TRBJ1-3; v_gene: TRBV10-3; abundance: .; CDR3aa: CAISELASIGNTIYF; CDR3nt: TGTGCCATCAGTGAGTTAGCGAGTATAGGAAACACCATATATTTT
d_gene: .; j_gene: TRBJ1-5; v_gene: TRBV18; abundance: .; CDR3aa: CASSSPGEGIKPQHF; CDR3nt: TGTGCCAGCTCATCCCCTGGGGAGGGTATTAAGCCCCAGCATTTT
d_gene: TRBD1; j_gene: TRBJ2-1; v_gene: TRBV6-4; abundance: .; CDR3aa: CASSAPDRAYYEQFF; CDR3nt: TGTGCCAGCAGTGCCCCGGACAGGGCGTATTATGAGCAGTTCTTC
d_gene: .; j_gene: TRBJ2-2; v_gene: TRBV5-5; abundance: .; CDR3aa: CASSWPGQGITGELFF; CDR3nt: TGTGCCAGCAGCTGGCCCGGGCAGGGAATCACCGGGGAGCTGTTTTTT
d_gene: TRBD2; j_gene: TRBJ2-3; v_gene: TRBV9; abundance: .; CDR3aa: CASSVALAGPDTQYF; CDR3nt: TGTGCCAGCAGCGTAGCTCTAGCGGGACCAGATACGCAGTATTTT
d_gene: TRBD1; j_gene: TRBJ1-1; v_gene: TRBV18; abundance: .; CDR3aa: CASSPVGGTTEAFF; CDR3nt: TGTGCCAGCTCACCAGTAGGGGGCACAACTGAAGCTTTCTTT
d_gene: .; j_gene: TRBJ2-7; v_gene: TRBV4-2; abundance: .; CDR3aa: CASSQDRMSSSFEQYF; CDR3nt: TGTGCCAGCAGCCAAGATCGCATGAGTAGTTCGTTCGAGCAGTACTTC
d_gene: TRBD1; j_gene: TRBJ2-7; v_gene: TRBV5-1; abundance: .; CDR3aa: CASRPGQGKQYF; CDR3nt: TGCGCCAGCAGACCCGGACAGGGTAAGCAGTACTTC
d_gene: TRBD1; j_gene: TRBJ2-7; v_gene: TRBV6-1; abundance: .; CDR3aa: CASSEGGQGPLYEQYF; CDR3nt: TGTGCCAGCAGTGAGGGGGGACAGGGGCCTCTCTACGAGCAGTACTTC
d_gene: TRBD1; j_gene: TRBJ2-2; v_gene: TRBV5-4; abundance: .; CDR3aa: CASSRDRGVGELFF; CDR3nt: TGTGCCAGCAGCAGGGACAGGGGCGTCGGGGAGCTGTTTTTT